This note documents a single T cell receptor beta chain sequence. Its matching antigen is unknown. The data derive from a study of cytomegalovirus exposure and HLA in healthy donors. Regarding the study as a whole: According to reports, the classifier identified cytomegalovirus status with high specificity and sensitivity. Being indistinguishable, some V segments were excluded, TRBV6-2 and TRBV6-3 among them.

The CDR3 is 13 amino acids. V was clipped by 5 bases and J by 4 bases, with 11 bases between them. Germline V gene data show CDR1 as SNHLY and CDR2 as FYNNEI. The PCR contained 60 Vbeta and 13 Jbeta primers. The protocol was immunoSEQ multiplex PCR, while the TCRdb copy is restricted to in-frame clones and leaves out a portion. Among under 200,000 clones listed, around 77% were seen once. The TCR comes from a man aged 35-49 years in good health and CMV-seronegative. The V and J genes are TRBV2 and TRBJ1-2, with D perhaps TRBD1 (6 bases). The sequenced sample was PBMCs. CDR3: CASSPGQIYGYTF. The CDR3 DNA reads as TGTGCCAGCAGTCCCGGACAGATCTATGGCTACACCTTC.